This entry is about one T cell receptor (beta chain). Its antigen remains unidentified. Base-call qualities are not available, and no considerably larger clone is one nucleotide away. The cohort comprised some 680 healthy bone marrow donors. At the time of sampling, every cohort member was nominally healthy, though immune exposures that went unrecorded were likely present. The donor was CMV seronegative and belonged to the group of around 350 seronegative cohort members. Each donor provided a peripheral blood sample, and peripheral blood mononuclear cells were used for TCR beta sequencing. Genomic DNA extraction from the blood cell samples was performed with the Qiagen DNeasy Blood Extraction Kit. The data are from a study of cytomegalovirus exposure and HLA in healthy donors (dated by TCRdb to the late 2010s). Broadly, across the study: An earlier analysis of fewer than 750 of the donors reported approximately 280 Gb of sequence data and 95 million to 120 million unique TCR beta sequences obtained from about 200 million T cells. An early release that covered several hundred HLA-typed donors contained approximately 300 gigabases of sequencing data and 80 million or so unique TCR sequences. Among the roughly 400 genotyped donors, approximately 81% belonged to the genetic ancestry cluster associated with self-reported Caucasian donors. The study aimed to test whether signatures of past pathogen exposure could be identified by cataloging public T cell receptors. Using immunosequencing, the study profiled T cell repertoires from some 670 subjects and related those repertoires to cytomegalovirus serostatus. A separate validation cohort of roughly 130 different subjects was used in addition to the 666-subject first cohort. The study combined high-throughput TCR immunosequencing, statistical association of individual TCRs with disease status, and machine learning to predict cytomegalovirus infection status. A later analysis re-analyzed previously published TCR beta repertoires from approximately 670 donors and added high-resolution HLA genotyping to study TCR occurrence patterns. The later analysis used no new phenotypic data to find candidate immune exposures, relying instead on TCR beta sequences and their occurrence across donors. An earlier analysis of some 500 of the donors used high-throughput TCR beta sequencing to judge whether each TCR beta V gene segment behaved as functional or pseudogenic. Donor age, sex, ethnicity and CMV serostatus were compiled alongside the repertoire data. In a later genetic analysis, genome-wide SNP genotypes for 398 of the 666 donors were used, and that subset was treated as a discovery cohort. All discovery cohort repertoires had been generated using a single sequencing platform. HLA typing included class I and class II loci at four-digit resolution. The number of typed donors differed by locus: roughly 629-640 for A, B, C, DRB1 and DQB1; about 520 for DQA1; roughly 600 for DPA1; and some 450 for DPB1. Because of strong linkage in the cohort, four or five DR-DQ haplotypes were treated as single units for association and clustering. On average, around 240,000 unique TCR beta nucleotide sequences were sequenced per donor among fewer than 500 genotyped donors of the cohort, with about 19% of those sequences being non-productive.

Receptor amplification or capture employed the immunoSEQ multiplex PCR assay. For the multiplex PCR, a mixture combining 60 forward primers for TCR Vbeta segments and 13 reverse primers for TCR Jbeta segments was used. Amplification of the CDR3 region of rearranged TCR beta genes was performed with a multiplex PCR assay on genomic DNA. The Illumina HiSeq System was used to sequence the amplified TCR beta libraries as 87-base-pair reads. As for the original processing: A later analysis counted around 72 million unique TCR beta chains across the 700 or so repertoires, and some 12 million of these chains were shared by at least two donors. Raw reads were error-corrected and collapsed into unique sequences with a nearest-neighbor algorithm that merged closely related sequences to remove PCR and sequencing errors. CDR3 sequences were aligned to IMGT reference sequences to assign V, D and J gene segments. For a sequence to be retained, a match of at least six nucleotides to both a V gene segment and a J gene segment was required. A rearrangement counted as productive if the CDR3 had no stop codons and remained in frame with V and J, and every other rearrangement counted as non-productive. CDR3 was defined by IMGT convention, running from the second conserved V-encoded cysteine to the conserved J-encoded phenylalanine. In an earlier analysis of 550 to 650 of the donors, sequences lacking an unambiguous match to a single V gene segment were excluded. An earlier analysis of about 590 of the donors classified V segments as functional when productive rearrangements were above 56.7% and as segregating when the standard deviation between donors was above 5%. A statistical classification framework was built for diagnosing cytomegalovirus status from the catalog of TCR beta chain sequences. A later analysis assigned V and J genes by comparing TCR nucleotide sequences with IMGT/GENE-DB human TR gene sequences. The TCRdist pipeline was used in a later analysis to assign CDR3 sequences and most-parsimonious VDJ recombination scenarios. In a later analysis, every TCR beta chain was defined by the combination of its CDR3 amino acid sequence and its V-gene family, and reads without a unique V-gene family were dropped. In a later analysis, 550 to 650 highly shared, low-generation-probability nucleotide sequences were removed to address suspected cross-contamination and a sequencing artifact. For each public chain, a later analysis derived a clonal expansion index from normalized ranks of inferred template counts within each repertoire. Generation probabilities in a later analysis came from a VDJ recombination model fitted to out-of-frame rearrangements, and those results were checked against IGoR. A later analysis scored TCR-TCR, TCR-HLA and TCR-CMV co-occurrence with hypergeometric tests, applying a repertoire-size bias correction to TCR pairs. A later analysis estimated false discovery rates by permuting HLA or CMV assignments 20 times. In a later analysis, co-occurring TCRs were grouped with DBSCAN, and TCRdist sequence similarity was added when clustering was performed within HLA-allele-positive subsets. Repertoires with fewer than 30,000 or more than 120,000 public chains, plus five repertoires with anomalous nucleotide sharing, were excluded from co-occurrence clustering. As stored in TCRdb, this immuneACCESS dataset retains in-frame rearrangements with V and J assigned. A fraction of the clones does not appear; measured against another copy, unresolved V genes explain less than half of the discrepancy, and the remainder lacks a known reason. V and J calls and clone size come straight from that table; D and trimming were deduced from the DNA. The sample data list over 150,000 clones, and around 86% of these were observed just once. Roughly 1.5% of the sample is in the top ten clones.

The CDR3, cysteine through phenylalanine, is 14 amino acids long. CDR3 DNA only is kept here, 42 bases in frame from base 1. CDR1 and CDR2 are drawn from the germline V gene (reference sequence): MNHEY, SMNVEV. The germline V end is reduced by 5 bases and the J end by 3 bases; junction bases left unmatched: 2. Study-wide conclusions, independent of this receptor: Several of the top co-occurrence clusters appeared to be linked to parvovirus B19, influenza, CMV and Epstein-Barr virus, according to a later analysis. The authors suggested that the approach could potentially be generalized to other disease states and immunological phenotypes. Because HLA typing was missing for some donors at each locus, association tests included only the typed subset. The classifier was reported to diagnose cytomegalovirus status with high specificity and sensitivity in both the original and validation cohorts. A further reported finding was that TCR beta sequences accurately predicted the HLA-A and HLA-B alleles for most subjects in the first cohort. In a later analysis, HLA-associated TCR beta chains were found to be more clonally expanded and to have lower generation probabilities than equally common non-associated chains. In a later genetic analysis, fewer N-insertions in productive TCRs were reported among donors in an Asian-associated ancestry cluster than the 666-donor mean. Correlated functional status among segregating V segments might reflect linkage disequilibrium, but an unknown experimental factor could not be ruled out. An association between a missense DCLRE1C variant and V-gene and J-gene trimming of TCR beta chains was found in a later genetic analysis and replicated in an independent cohort. Roughly uniform sequencing depth across donors was assumed in presence/absence analyses, although this assumption may not hold. The 87-base-pair reads could not distinguish some IMGT-functional V segments, including TRBV6-2 and TRBV6-3, so those segments were excluded. A later analysis associated 16,951 TCR beta sequences with specific HLA alleles at a false discovery rate of 0.05. Most TCR sequences were observed very rarely across donors, whereas some public TCRs were present in many individuals. Strong co-occurrence of HLA alleles, especially DR and DQ, made assigning TCR associations to individual alleles difficult. The study gave a list of about 160 TCR beta chains associated with cytomegalovirus. The sequencing pipeline was judged likely to have produced a cluster of highly shared sequence variants as a technical artifact. The earlier analysis of 587 of the donors excluded some 16 rarely observed V segments, including chromosome 9 orphons, because counts were too low. CMV serostatus was the only immune exposure information available for the cohort. An earlier analysis of around 600 of the donors showed that most TCR beta V segments appeared in productive rearrangements either about 87% or about 30% of the time, which broadly matched IMGT annotations. In this cohort, only TCR beta chains were sequenced, and detectable features were limited by the absence of alpha or paired-chain data. According to a later analysis, TCR association rates differed among HLA loci, with DRB1 alleles showing the most associated TCRs and HLA-C alleles showing the fewest. In a later analysis, most CMV-associated TCR beta chains were found to appear HLA-restricted, with HLA associations seemingly driven largely by CMV exposure. A few of the identified cytomegalovirus-associated TCR beta chains were confirmed in vitro to be specific for cytomegalovirus antigens.

Sequenced input: PBMCs. The V and J genes are TRBV27 and TRBJ1-5, with 9 junctional bases fitting TRBD1. The clonotype originates from a man aged 45-60 years in good health and CMV-seronegative. This receptor has the CDR3 CASSTGGNNQPQHF. The sequence in DNA is TGTGCCAGCAGTACAGGGGGCAACAATCAGCCCCAGCATTTT.